The 15 T cell receptor beta chains presented below share a single source sample, sequenced in a study of T-cell reconstitution after alpha-beta-depleted transplantation in children. The TCRbeta library incorporated unique molecular identifiers. TCRdb reprocessed the PCR reads via MiXCR and lists one record per CDR3 protein. The repertoire has 500,000 to 650,000 distinct CDR3 sequences, about an eighth of them found once; the top ten carry 14%. Sequencing used PBMCs, mostly from graft donor cells, obtained 180 days after TCRalphabeta/CD19-depleted stem cell transplant. The receptor source for this set is a female patient aged 2 to 10 who had a stem cell transplant for aplastic anemia, so the T cells may come from the graft donor.

The sample holds many counts of this clonotype. The chain links TRBV12-5 to TRBJ1-2; perhaps TRBD1 as D (6 bases). This CDR3 has 16 amino acids. Germline V gives CDR1 LGHNT, CDR2 FRNRAP. V lost 5 bases and J 0 bases, leaving 16 bases between the germline ends. CDR3 region: CASGTGTYPTNYGYTF. The CDR3 DNA is TGTGCTAGTGGTACCGGGACATACCCAACTAACTATGGCTACACCTTC. The full variable domain, its missing parts supplied by reference TRBV12-5 and TRBJ1-2, is DARVTQTPRHKVTEMGQEVTMRCQPILGHNTVFWYRQTMMQGLELLAYFRNRAPLDDSGMPKDRFSAEMPDATLATLKIQPSEPRDSAVYFCASGTGTYPTNYGYTFGSGTRLTVV.

This clonotype was seen more than once but under ten times. The chain uses TRBV28 and TRBJ2-1, with TRBD2 matching over 9 bases. This CDR3 is built from 16 residues. V shed 4 bases and J 2 bases; nucleotides not matched to a gene: 6. Germline CDR1 and CDR2: MDHEN and SYDVKM. This CDR3 is CASSSRLAEAYNEQFF. The CDR3 DNA sequence: TGTGCCAGCAGTTCACGACTAGCGGAGGCCTACAATGAGCAGTTCTTC. Using reference TRBV28 and TRBJ2-1 for the parts outside the CDR3, the full variable domain is DVKVTQSSRYLVKRTGEKVFLECVQDMDHENMFWYRQDPGLGLRLIYFSYDVKMKEKGDIPEGYSVSREKKERFSLILESASTNQTSMYLCASSSRLAEAYNEQFFGPGTRLTVL.

The chain has TRBV12-3 or TRBV12-4 and TRBJ2-5, with D possibly called TRBD1 or TRBD2 (5 bases each). The V end lost 6 bases, the J end lost 1 base, and 15 bases lay between the germline ends. This CDR3 has 15 amino acids. The CDR3 loop is CASSQPGRRQETQYF. CDR3 in DNA: TGTGCCAGCAGCCAACCGGGACGGCGCCAAGAGACCCAGTACTTC.

The rearrangement uses TRBV20-1 and TRBJ2-7; no reliable D call. Germline values: CDR1 DFQATT, CDR2 SNEGSKA (reference sequence). The CDR3 extends over 13 amino acids. Trimming cost V 0 bases and J 2 bases, with 8 bases left between them. CDR3 DNA sequence: TGCAGTGCTAGAGATCAGGTGCCCTACGAGCAGTACTTC. It specifies CSARDQVPYEQYF.

This chain links TRBV27 with TRBJ2-7; D is ambiguous. This CDR3 spans 13 amino acids. The germline CDR1 and CDR2 sequences are MNHEY and SMNVEV (reference sequence). The V end was cut by 5 bases, the J end by 6 bases, with 14 bases between. The chain's CDR3 is CASSPSPESEQYF. The CDR3 nucleotides read TGTGCCAGCAGTCCTTCACCCGAGAGCGAGCAGTACTTC.

This clonotype was counted at least ten times. The chain has TRBV7-2 and TRBJ1-1; possibly TRBD1 for D (5 bases). V was shortened by 5 bases and J by 7 bases, with 14 bases between the two germline ends. Germline CDR1 is SGHTA and CDR2 is FQGNSA. The CDR3 length is 13 residues. The CDR3 DNA reads as TGTGCCAGCAGCCTGGGGGGTGTGAGTGAAGCTTTCTTT. Its protein product is CASSLGGVSEAFF.

The CDR3 spells CASSDGTSGRVRETQYF. The CDR3 DNA follows: TGTGCCAGCAGTGACGGGACTAGCGGGAGGGTTCGAGAGACCCAGTACTTC. V usage is TRBV7-9 and J usage is TRBJ2-5; 16 bases fit TRBD2. V trimming: 6 bases; J trimming: 4 bases; junction bases outside the gene matches: 8. This CDR3 is built from 17 residues. The germline V gene encodes CDR1 SEHNR and CDR2 FQNEAQ (reference sequence).

A few counts support this clonotype. This chain uses TRBV7-2 with TRBJ1-1; D is perhaps TRBD1 (6 bases). The V end was cut by 4 bases, the J end by 10 bases, with 13 bases between. Germline values: CDR1 SGHTA, CDR2 FQGNSA. The CDR3 is 12 residues long. The DNA of the CDR3 is TGTGCCAGCAGCTCTTACAGGGCGGGAGCTTTCTTT. This codes for CASSSYRAGAFF.

This clonotype was recorded a few times. The CDR3 reads CSVEPRNTEAFF. CDR3 DNA: TGCAGCGTTGAACCCCGGAACACTGAAGCTTTCTTT. This rearrangement joins TRBV29-1 to TRBJ1-1, with D hard to call. CDR1 is SQVTM and CDR2 is ANQGSEA in the germline V gene. The CDR3 spans 12 residues. V dropped 2 bases and J dropped 1 base, with 5 bases sitting between them.

This clonotype was seen a few times. The rearrangement links TRBV7-9 to TRBJ2-3, with 10 bases that match TRBD2. In germline, CDR1 is SEHNR, CDR2 FQNEAQ (reference sequence). The CDR3 totals 17 residues. V shed 1 base, J shed 1 base, and the junction held 5 bases outside the gene matches. The CDR3 DNA sequence: TGTGCCAGCAGCTTAGTGGGACTAGCGACCTGCACAGATACGCAGTATTTT. Residues: CASSLVGLATCTDTQYF.

Concerning this clonotype: A read error is possible here, since a much larger clone lies one base away. V usage is TRBV12-3 or TRBV12-4 and J usage is TRBJ1-2; D gene ambiguous. The CDR3 contains 13 residues. Trimming took 2 bases from V and 4 from J, leaving 8 bases between them. In nucleotides, the CDR3 is TGTGCCAGCAGTTTAACTGACCTCTATGGCTACACCTTC. It specifies CASSLTDLYGYTF.

This clonotype was counted only a few times. The chain couples TRBV5-5 to TRBJ2-7; possibly TRBD1 for D (6 bases). The V gene's germline CDR1 is SGHKS and CDR2 YYEKEE (reference sequence). CDR3 length: 15 residues. V shed 4 bases and J shed 2 bases, with 16 bases lying between them. CDR3 sequence reads: CASSVRDIETYEQYF. The CDR3 DNA reads as TGTGCCAGCAGCGTCCGGGACATTGAGACCTACGAGCAGTACTTC.

The chain couples TRBV7-6 to TRBJ2-1; a weak D match, TRBD2 (5 bases). V dropped 5 bases and J dropped 8 bases, with 19 bases sitting between them. This CDR3 contains 15 residues. Per germline, CDR1 SGHVS and CDR2 FNYEAQ. CDR3 sequence: CASSPTRRGMYEQFF. Here the CDR3 DNA reads TGTGCCAGCAGCCCCACTAGAAGAGGAATGTATGAGCAGTTCTTC.

This clonotype was seen a few times. The chain uses TRBV28 and TRBJ2-7, with TRBD2 as a possible D gene (7 bases). Germline V CDR1 and CDR2: MDHEN, SYDVKM. V shed 3 bases and J shed 4 bases, with 19 bases lying between them. CDR3 size: 16 residues. The CDR3 reads CASSLSRGAMGYEQYF. Written as DNA, the CDR3 is TGTGCCAGCAGTTTGAGTCGGGGGGCAATGGGATACGAGCAGTACTTC. Full variable domain (missing parts from reference TRBV28 and TRBJ2-7): DVKVTQSSRYLVKRTGEKVFLECVQDMDHENMFWYRQDPGLGLRLIYFSYDVKMKEKGDIPEGYSVSREKKERFSLILESASTNQTSMYLCASSLSRGAMGYEQYFGPGTRLTVT.

The DNA of the CDR3 is TGTGCCAGCAGCGAGCGGGAGAGGGCCAAAAACATTCAGTACTTC. Translating it yields CASSERERAKNIQYF. This chain connects TRBV14 to TRBJ2-4, with TRBD2 matching 8 bases. Germline V gene data show CDR1 as SGHDN and CDR2 as FVKESK. The CDR3 is made up of 15 amino acids. J lost 1 base, V lost 5 bases, and 4 bases had no gene match.